The clone carrying this T cell receptor (beta chain) was observed a handful of times. What it recognizes is unknown. This sample is part of a study of T-cell reconstitution after alpha-beta-depleted transplantation in children. For TCRbeta, the library was prepared with unique molecular identifiers. TCRdb fed the PCR reads into MiXCR, producing one record per CDR3 protein. The data show more than 300,000 distinct CDR3 sequences, around 15% seen once. Broader study findings: Surviving thymic progenitors and recipient T cells were the source of high TCRbeta diversity at day 60 in some patients.

Germline assignment: CDR1 MDHEN and CDR2 SYDVKM. Germline trimming cut 3 bases from V and 10 bases from J; bases unmatched to any gene: 17. The CDR3 is 18 residues long. Sequencing used PBMCs, mostly from graft donor cells, obtained 360 days after TCRalphabeta/CD19-depleted stem cell transplant. The TCR was taken from a male patient aged 2-15 years who had a stem cell transplant for acute lymphoblastic leukemia, so the T cells may come from the graft donor. V is TRBV28 and J is TRBJ1-6; 8 bases map to TRBD1. CDR3 sequence: CASSFMALGRGRGSPLHF. The CDR3 DNA follows: TGTGCCAGCAGTTTTATGGCCCTGGGCAGGGGGCGAGGGTCACCCCTCCACTTT.